These 5 T cell receptor beta chains originate from one sample sequenced in a study of regulatory T cells in long-lasting Graves disease. The time point is: newly diagnosed GD, antithyroid drugs for less than 3 months. Making the TCR library involved RNA that had been extracted from PBMCs. Both iRepertoire HTBI primers and Arm-PCR of CDR3 regions were used to build the TCR beta libraries. One entry per CDR3 protein, called by TCRdb with MiXCR from the multiplex PCR reads. The table lists fewer than 550,000 distinct CDR3 sequences, roughly 15% of them singletons. This same sample was also taken into another study, of T cells in Graves' hyperthyroidism and ophthalmopathy.

Specimen: peripheral blood mononuclear cells (PBMCs), collected at new diagnosis, from a patient treated with antithyroid drugs. The receptors were gathered from a young woman with Graves disease.

This clonotype was seen repeatedly, ten times or more. The chain couples TRBV18 to TRBJ2-1; no reliable D call. Germline loops: CDR1 KGHSH, CDR2 LQKENI. Trimming cost V 5 bases and J 4 bases, with 15 bases left between them. The CDR3 consists of 15 residues. As DNA, the CDR3 is TGTGCCAGCTCAAAGGACCCCATGGGGTACAATGAGCAGTTCTTC. It codes for CASSKDPMGYNEQFF. Filled out from reference TRBV18 and TRBJ2-1, the complete variable domain reads NAGVMQNPRHLVRRRGQEARLRCSPMKGHSHVYWYRQLPEEGLKFMVYLQKENIIDESGMPKERFSAEFPKEGPSILRIQQVVRGDSAAYFCASSKDPMGYNEQFFGPGTRLTVL.

The chain recombines TRBV7-9 with TRBJ1-2, with 7 positions matching TRBD1. Germline CDR1 and CDR2: SEHNR and FQNEAQ (reference sequence). CDR3 length: 15 residues. Unmatched junction bases numbered 8, after V lost 4 bases and J lost 3 bases. The CDR3 region is CASSSHQGGDYGYTF. CDR3 nucleotide sequence: TGTGCCAGCAGCTCGCACCAGGGGGGTGACTATGGCTACACCTTC.

The table lists this clonotype with a few counts. V usage is TRBV7-6 and J usage is TRBJ2-7; D may match TRBD1 or TRBD2 (5 bases each). V lost 1 base, J lost 4 bases, and 23 bases lay in between. This CDR3 comprises 18 residues. CDR1 is SGHVS and CDR2 is FNYEAQ in the germline V gene. The CDR3 bases are TGTGCCAGCAGCTTAGGCCCGTCCGGGACCCCTAAGGATTACGAGCAGTACTTC. This encodes CASSLGPSGTPKDYEQYF.

This clonotype was found many times. The rearrangement joins TRBV20-1 to TRBJ2-1; TRBD2 matches at 10 bases. CDR1 and CDR2 (germline): DFQATT, SNEGSKA (reference sequence). The ends lost 4 bases at V and 0 bases at J; junction bases unmatched: 3. The CDR3 contains 15 residues. The CDR3 DNA follows: TGCAGTGCTATTAGCGGGGGGAGCTCCTACAATGAGCAGTTCTTC. Its protein product is CSAISGGSSYNEQFF.

This clonotype was counted ten times or more. The CDR3 coding sequence is TGTGCCAGCAGCGTAGTTGGTAGCGGGAGGGAATACAATGAGCAGTTCTTC. Amino acid sequence: CASSVVGSGREYNEQFF. This chain connects TRBV9 to TRBJ2-1; 11 positions agree with TRBD2. The CDR3 runs 17 residues. Losses at the gene ends were 0 bases for V and 4 bases for J; bases not matched to a gene: 6. Per germline, CDR1 SGDLS and CDR2 YYNGEE. Looking up the rest from reference TRBV9 and TRBJ2-1 gives the full variable domain: DSGVTQTPKHLITATGQRVTLRCSPRSGDLSVYWYQQSLDQGLQFLIQYYNGEERAKGNILERFSAQQFPDLHSELNLSSLELGDSALYFCASSVVGSGREYNEQFFGPGTRLTVL.